The sequence of this T cell receptor (beta chain) was determined in a study of human T cells and chemical hapten exposure. This clonotype was recorded at least ten times. Its antigen is undetermined. Original analysis: Sequenced samples showed a median of around 91,000 TCRs each, with counts running from about 20,000 to 690,000. Each CDR3 protein gets one entry after TCRdb re-called the RACE reads with MiXCR. The V and J calls come from TCRdb's annotation, not from the publication. The profile shows fewer than 95,000 distinct CDR3 sequences, roughly 11% of them singletons. The time point here: patch test 2, 6 weeks after DPC sensitization. Specified treatment: therapeutic diphenylcyclopropenone sensitization with weekly scalp DPC. Study-level points and caveats: TCRs above 1 in 1000 frequency did not change with DPC sensitization.

CDR3 size: 12 residues. The germline CDR1 and CDR2 sequences are SQVTM and ANQGSEA. V lost 4 bases, J lost 6 bases, and 11 bases lay in between. The origin of this receptor is a man aged 35 to 55 with alopecia areata. Some clones in this sample may be carry-over from other donors' samples. Sample: whole blood, taken in connection with sensitization to the hapten diphenylcyclopropenone (DPC). This rearrangement joins TRBV29-1 to TRBJ2-3, with unresolved D. The DNA of the CDR3 is TGCAGCGTTGTGATAGCATCGGATACGCAGTATTTT. Its translation: CSVVIASDTQYF.